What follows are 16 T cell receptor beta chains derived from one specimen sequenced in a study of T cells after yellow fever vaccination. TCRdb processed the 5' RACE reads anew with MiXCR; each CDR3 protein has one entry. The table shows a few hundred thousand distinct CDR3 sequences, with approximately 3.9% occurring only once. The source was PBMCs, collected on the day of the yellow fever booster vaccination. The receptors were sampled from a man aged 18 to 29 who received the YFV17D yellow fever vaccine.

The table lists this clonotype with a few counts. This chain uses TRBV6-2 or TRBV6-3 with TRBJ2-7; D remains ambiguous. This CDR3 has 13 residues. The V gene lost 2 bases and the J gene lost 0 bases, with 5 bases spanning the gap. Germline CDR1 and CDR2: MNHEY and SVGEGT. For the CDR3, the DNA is TGTGCCAGCAGTTACGGGATCTCCTACGAGCAGTACTTC. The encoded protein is CASSYGISYEQYF.

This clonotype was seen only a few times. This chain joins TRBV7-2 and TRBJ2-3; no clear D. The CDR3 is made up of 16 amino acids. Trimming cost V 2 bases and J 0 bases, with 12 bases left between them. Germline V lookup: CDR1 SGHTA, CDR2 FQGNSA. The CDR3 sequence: CASSLFPLLSTDTQYF. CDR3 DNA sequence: TGTGCCAGCAGCTTATTTCCTCTTCTAAGCACAGATACGCAGTATTTT. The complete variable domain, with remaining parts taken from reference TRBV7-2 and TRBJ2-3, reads GAGVSQSPSNKVTEKGKDVELRCDPISGHTALYWYRQSLGQGLEFLIYFQGNSAPDKSGLPSDRFSAERTGGSVSTLTIQRTQQEDSAVYLCASSLFPLLSTDTQYFGPGTRLTVL.

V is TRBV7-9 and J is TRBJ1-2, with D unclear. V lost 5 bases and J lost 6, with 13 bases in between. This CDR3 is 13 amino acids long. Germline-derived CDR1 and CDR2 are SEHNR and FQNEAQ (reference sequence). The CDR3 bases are TGTGCCAGCAGCACCGTCGGGTCCCATGGCTACACCTTC. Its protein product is CASSTVGSHGYTF.

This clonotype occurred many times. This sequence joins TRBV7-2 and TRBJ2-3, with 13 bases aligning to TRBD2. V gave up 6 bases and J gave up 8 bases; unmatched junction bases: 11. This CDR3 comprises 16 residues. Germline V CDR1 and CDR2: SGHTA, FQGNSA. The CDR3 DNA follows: TGTGCCAGCAGTCCAATACTAGCGGGGGGGCCCGGTACGCAGTATTTT. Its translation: CASSPILAGGPGTQYF.

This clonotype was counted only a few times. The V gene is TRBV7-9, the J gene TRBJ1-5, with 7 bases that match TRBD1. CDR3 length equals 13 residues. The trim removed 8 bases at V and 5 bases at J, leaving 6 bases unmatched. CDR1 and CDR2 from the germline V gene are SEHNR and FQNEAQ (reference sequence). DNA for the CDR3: TGTGCCAGCTCTACAGGGGCCCATCAGCCCCAGCATTTT. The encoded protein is CASSTGAHQPQHF.

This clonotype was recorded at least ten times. CDR3 in DNA: TGCAGCGTCGCGGGAGACGAAGCTTTCTTT. Amino acid sequence: CSVAGDEAFF. The chain combines TRBV29-1 with TRBJ1-1, with D unresolved. Between the trimmed V and J ends, which lost 6 bases and 8 bases, there was a span of 10 bases. The CDR3 sequence is 10 residues long. The germline V gene has CDR1 SQVTM and CDR2 ANQGSEA.

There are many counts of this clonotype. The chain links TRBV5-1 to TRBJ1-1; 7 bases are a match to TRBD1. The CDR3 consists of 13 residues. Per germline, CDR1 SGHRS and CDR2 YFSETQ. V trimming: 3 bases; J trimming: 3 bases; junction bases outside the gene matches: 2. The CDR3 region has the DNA TGCGCCAGCAGCTCACAGGGGTACACTGAAGCTTTCTTT. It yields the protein CASSSQGYTEAFF.

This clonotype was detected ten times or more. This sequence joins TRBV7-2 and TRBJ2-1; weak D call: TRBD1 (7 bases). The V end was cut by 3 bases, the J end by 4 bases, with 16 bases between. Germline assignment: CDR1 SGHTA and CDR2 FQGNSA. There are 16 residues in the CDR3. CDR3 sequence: CASSFPRGDSYNEQFF. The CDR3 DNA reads TGTGCCAGCAGCTTCCCGAGGGGGGACAGTTACAATGAGCAGTTCTTC.

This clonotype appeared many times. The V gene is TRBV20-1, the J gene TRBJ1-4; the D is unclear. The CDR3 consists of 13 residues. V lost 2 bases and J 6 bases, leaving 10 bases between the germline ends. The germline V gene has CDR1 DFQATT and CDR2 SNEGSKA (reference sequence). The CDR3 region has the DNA TGCAGTGCTAGACGGGCGGTCCATGAAAAACTGTTTTTT. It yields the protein CSARRAVHEKLFF.

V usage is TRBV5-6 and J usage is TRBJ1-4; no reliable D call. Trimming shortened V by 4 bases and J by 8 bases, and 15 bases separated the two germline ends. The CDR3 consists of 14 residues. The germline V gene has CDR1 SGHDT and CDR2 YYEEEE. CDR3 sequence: CASSPQWAGEKLFF. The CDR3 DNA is TGTGCCAGCAGCCCCCAGTGGGCGGGGGAAAAACTGTTTTTT.

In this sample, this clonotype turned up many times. CDR3 amino acids: CASSFSLIHGYTF. CDR3 sequence (DNA): TGTGCCAGCAGTTTCTCCTTGATCCATGGCTACACCTTC. The chain recombines TRBV27 with TRBJ1-2; D is uncertain. The CDR3 has 13 amino acids. Trimming removed 3 bases from V and 6 bases from J, with 11 bases in between. Germline V lookup: CDR1 MNHEY, CDR2 SMNVEV (reference sequence).

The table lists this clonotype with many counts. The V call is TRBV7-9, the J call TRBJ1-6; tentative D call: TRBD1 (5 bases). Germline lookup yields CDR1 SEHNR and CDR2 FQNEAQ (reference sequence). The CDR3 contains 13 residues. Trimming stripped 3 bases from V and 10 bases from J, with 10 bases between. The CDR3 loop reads CASSLEGRSPLHF. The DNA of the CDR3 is TGTGCCAGCAGCTTGGAGGGGAGATCACCCCTCCACTTT.

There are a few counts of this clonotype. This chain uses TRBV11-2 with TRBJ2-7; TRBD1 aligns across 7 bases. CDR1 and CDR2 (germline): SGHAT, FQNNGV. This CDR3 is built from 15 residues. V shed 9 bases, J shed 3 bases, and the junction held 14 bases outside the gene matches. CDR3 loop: CASSTAGTELYEQYF. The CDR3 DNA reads TGTGCCAGTTCTACCGCCGGGACAGAGCTCTACGAGCAGTACTTC.

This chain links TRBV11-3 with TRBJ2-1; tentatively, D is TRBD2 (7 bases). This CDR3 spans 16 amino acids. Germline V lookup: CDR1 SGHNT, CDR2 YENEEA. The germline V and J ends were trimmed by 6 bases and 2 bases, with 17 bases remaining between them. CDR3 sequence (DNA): TGTGCCAGCAGTCGCAAGGGGGGGACGCCCTACAATGAGCAGTTCTTC. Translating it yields CASSRKGGTPYNEQFF. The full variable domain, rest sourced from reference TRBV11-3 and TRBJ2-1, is EAGVVQSPRYKIIEKKQPVAFWCNPISGHNTLYWYLQNLGQGPELLIRYENEEAVDDSQLPKDRFSAERLKGVDSTLKIQPAELGDSAVYLCASSRKGGTPYNEQFFGPGTRLTVL.

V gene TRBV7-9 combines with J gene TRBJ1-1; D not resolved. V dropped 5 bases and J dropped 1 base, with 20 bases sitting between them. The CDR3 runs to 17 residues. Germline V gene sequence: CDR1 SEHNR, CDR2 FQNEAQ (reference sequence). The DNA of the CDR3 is TGTGCCAGCAGCCCTTACCCGGTTCTCCCCGCGAACACTGAAGCTTTCTTT. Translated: CASSPYPVLPANTEAFF.

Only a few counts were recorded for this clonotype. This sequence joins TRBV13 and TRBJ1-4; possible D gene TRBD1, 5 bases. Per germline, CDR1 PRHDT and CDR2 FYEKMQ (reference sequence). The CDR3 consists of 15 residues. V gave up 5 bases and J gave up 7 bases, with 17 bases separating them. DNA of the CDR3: TGTGCCAGCAGCCCGCCACGGGGGGGACCTGAAAAACTGTTTTTT. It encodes CASSPPRGGPEKLFF. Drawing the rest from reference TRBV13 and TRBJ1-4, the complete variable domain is AAGVIQSPRHLIKEKRETATLKCYPIPRHDTVYWYQQGPGQDPQFLISFYEKMQSDKGSIPDRFSAQQFSDYHSELNMSSLELGDSALYFCASSPPRGGPEKLFFGSGTQLSVL.